A single sample is the source of the 28 T cell receptor beta chains below, sequenced in a study of blood T cell repertoires in COVID-19. Sequencing was performed with immunoSEQ multiplex PCR; in TCRdb, only in-frame clones are kept and a portion is missing. The sample comprises 200,000 to 250,000 clones, approximately 90% of which are singletons, and 2% to 3% rests with the top ten. Sequenced input: peripheral blood. These receptors all stem from a man aged 25 to 40 with COVID-19, enrolled during active disease.

The chain employs TRBV18 and TRBJ1-6, with TRBD1 identical over 7 bases. Per germline, CDR1 KGHSH and CDR2 LQKENI. V gave up 1 base and J gave up 6 bases; unmatched junction bases: 6. The CDR3 loop spans 16 amino acids. CDR3 sequence (DNA): TGTGCCAGCTCACCACAGGGGGCTATCCCTAATTCACCCCTCCACTTT. Translation: CASSPQGAIPNSPLHF.

V is TRBV7-9 and J is TRBJ2-1, with D maybe TRBD2 (5 bases). The germline V and J ends were trimmed by 4 bases and 0 bases, with 10 bases remaining between them. Germline V gene sequence: CDR1 SEHNR, CDR2 FQNEAQ (reference sequence). The CDR3 is made up of 15 amino acids. Written as DNA, the CDR3 is TGTGCCAGCAGCTCCCCGGGGAGCTCCTACAATGAGCAGTTCTTC. Its translation: CASSSPGSSYNEQFF.

The chain carries TRBV7-6 and TRBJ1-2; a weak D match, TRBD1 (5 bases). This CDR3 has 15 residues. Trimming removed 5 bases at V and 1 base at J, with 14 bases between. Germline V gene sequence: CDR1 SGHVS, CDR2 FNYEAQ. Here the CDR3 DNA reads TGTGCCAGCAGCCCCGACAGAGCTGTTAACTATGGCTACACCTTC. This translates into CASSPDRAVNYGYTF. Looking up the rest from reference TRBV7-6 and TRBJ1-2 gives the full variable domain: GAGVSQSPRYKVTKRGQDVALRCDPISGHVSLYWYRQALGQGPEFLTYFNYEAQQDKSGLPNDRFSAERPEGSISTLTIQRTEQRDSAMYRCASSPDRAVNYGYTFGSGTRLTVV.

The V gene is TRBV18, the J gene TRBJ2-7, with a possible D match to TRBD2 (5 bases). Germline CDR1 reads KGHSH; CDR2 reads LQKENI. V dropped 6 bases and J dropped 0 bases, with 12 bases sitting between them. The CDR3 covers 14 residues. The CDR3 is CASSPGVDSYEQYF. The CDR3 DNA sequence: TGTGCCAGCTCGCCCGGGGTTGACTCCTACGAGCAGTACTTC.

The DNA for the CDR3 is TGCGCCAGCAGCCATTCCCACCAGGGTATAGGCAAAAACATTCAGTACTTC. Protein: CASSHSHQGIGKNIQYF. This sequence joins TRBV4-3 and TRBJ2-4; D may be TRBD1 (5 bases). This CDR3 is built from 17 residues. V dropped 3 bases and J dropped 3 bases, with 18 bases sitting between them. Germline V lookup: CDR1 LGHNA, CDR2 YSLEER.

This clone has a single count. The chain employs TRBV27 and TRBJ2-1; D is possibly TRBD2 (7 bases). Germline V CDR1 and CDR2: MNHEY, SMNVEV (reference sequence). The CDR3 has 17 amino acids. Trimming took 2 bases from V and 4 from J, leaving 18 bases between them. The CDR3 DNA follows: TGTGCCAGCAGTTTAAGATTGGCGGGGGCAGAGTACAATGAGCAGTTCTTC. It translates to CASSLRLAGAEYNEQFF.

The chain links TRBV4-3 to TRBJ2-1, with 8 bases lining up with TRBD1. V dropped 6 bases and J dropped 6; count of bases not matched to a gene: 13. Germline CDR1 LGHNA, CDR2 YSLEER. This CDR3 has 16 residues. The CDR3 coding sequence is TGCGCCAGCAGTGAGTGGAGAGGACAGGGAGGCAATGAGCAGTTCTTC. Protein product: CASSEWRGQGGNEQFF.

The chain joins TRBV6-6 to TRBJ1-1; no firm D call. The CDR3 runs 14 residues. Deletions cut 8 bases from V and 5 bases from J, with 18 bases between. In germline, CDR1 is MNHNY, CDR2 SVGAGI (reference sequence). The CDR3: CASGEFQSGTEAFF. Written as DNA, the CDR3 is TGTGCCAGCGGAGAGTTCCAGAGTGGGACTGAAGCTTTCTTT.

The chain recombines TRBV19 with TRBJ1-2; TRBD1 is a possible D gene (6 bases). Trimming shortened V by 4 bases and J by 8 bases, and 11 bases separated the two germline ends. The CDR3 contains 12 residues. CDR1 and CDR2 (germline): LNHDA, SQIVND (reference sequence). The CDR3 bases are TGTGCCAGTAGTAACAGGGTGAGGGGCTACACCTTC. Its protein is CASSNRVRGYTF.

V usage is TRBV7-2 and J usage is TRBJ2-1; possibly TRBD2 for D (5 bases). Per germline, CDR1 SGHTA and CDR2 FQGNSA. CDR3 length: 15 amino acids. The V end lost 3 bases, the J end lost 2 bases, and 11 bases lay between the germline ends. The CDR3 DNA reads TGTGCCAGCAGCTTCGTTTTGGGAGCCTACAATGAGCAGTTCTTC. Its translation: CASSFVLGAYNEQFF.

The chain couples TRBV7-3 to TRBJ2-3; 8 positions match TRBD2. Germline values: CDR1 SGHTA, CDR2 FQGTGA. Germline trimming cut 3 bases from V and 5 bases from J; bases unmatched to any gene: 13. The CDR3 has 17 amino acids. The CDR3 nucleotides are TGTGCCAGCAGCTTCTTTTCAGCGGGAGTGGGACAAGATACGCAGTATTTT. Translation: CASSFFSAGVGQDTQYF.

The chain recombines TRBV12-5 with TRBJ2-7; a weak D match, TRBD1 (6 bases). Trimming removed 3 bases from V and 1 base from J, with 7 bases in between. The CDR3 has 13 residues. Germline V gene lookup returns CDR1 LGHNT and CDR2 FRNRAP. The CDR3, as DNA: TGTGCTAGTGGTTTACAGGGATCCTACGAGCAGTACTTC. Protein: CASGLQGSYEQYF.

The rearrangement uses TRBV15 and TRBJ2-5; D remains unclear. V was cut by 0 bases and J by 4 bases, with 15 bases left in between. Germline CDR1 and CDR2: LNHNV and YYDKDF (reference sequence). The CDR3 has 16 residues. CDR3 DNA sequence: TGTGCCACCAGCAGAGAATTTTCCGGAGATAGAGAGACCCAGTACTTC. As protein: CATSREFSGDRETQYF.

This chain uses TRBV12-3 or TRBV12-4 with TRBJ2-3, with 8 bases lining up with TRBD1. There are 13 residues in the CDR3. V dropped 5 bases and J dropped 10; count of bases not matched to a gene: 8. CDR3 nucleotide sequence: TGTGCCAGCAGTCACAATCGACAGGGGTCGCAGTATTTT. This gives the protein CASSHNRQGSQYF.

The rearrangement uses TRBV14 and TRBJ2-1, with 11 bases that match TRBD2. Unmatched junction bases numbered 6, after V lost 0 bases and J lost 5 bases. CDR1 is SGHDN, CDR2 FVKESK, per germline. This CDR3 spans 17 amino acids. The DNA for the CDR3 is TGTGCCAGCAGCCAAGAGATAAAGACTAGCGGGGACAATGAGCAGTTCTTC. This gives the protein CASSQEIKTSGDNEQFF.

This clone has just one count. This chain links TRBV7-3 with TRBJ2-4; 9 nucleotides match TRBD1. V was clipped by 8 bases and J by 2 bases; unmatched bases: 13. This CDR3 comprises 17 residues. The germline V gene has CDR1 SGHTA and CDR2 FQGTGA. CDR3 sequence (DNA): TGTGCCAGCCATTCCCCGGGGACAGGGCCCTCCAAAAACATTCAGTACTTC. This codes for CASHSPGTGPSKNIQYF.

The J gene is TRBJ2-2, the V gene TRBV2, with TRBD2 matching 9 bases. Germline assignment: CDR1 SNHLY and CDR2 FYNNEI. The CDR3 covers 15 residues. V lost 8 bases, J lost 2 bases, and 6 bases stayed unmatched. The CDR3 DNA reads as TGTGCCAGCCGCGGGAGGGGGCGAAACACCGGGGAGCTGTTTTTT. This encodes CASRGRGRNTGELFF.

V is TRBV18 and J is TRBJ2-6; D not certain. Germline V CDR1 and CDR2: KGHSH, LQKENI. V gave up 4 bases and J gave up 0 bases, with 13 bases separating them. This CDR3 has 17 amino acids. The CDR3 here is CASSQLPTFSGANVLTF. CDR3 sequence (DNA): TGTGCCAGCTCACAACTCCCAACGTTCTCTGGGGCCAACGTCCTGACTTTC.

The chain combines TRBV7-2 with TRBJ2-7, with TRBD1 matching 9 bases. The CDR3 runs to 18 residues. V shed 0 bases, J shed 3 bases, and the junction held 12 bases outside the gene matches. The germline V gene encodes CDR1 SGHTA and CDR2 FQGNSA. In nucleotides, the CDR3 is TGTGCCAGCAGCTTAGCGGCTCTATCGACAGGGGGTTACTACGAGCAGTACTTC. Amino acid sequence: CASSLAALSTGGYYEQYF.

The rearrangement links TRBV11-2 to TRBJ1-6, with a weak D call TRBD1 (6 bases). Trimming stripped 3 bases from V and 6 bases from J, with 9 bases between. This CDR3 is built from 14 residues. Germline lookup yields CDR1 SGHAT and CDR2 FQNNGV. The chain's CDR3 is CASSFTGINSPLHF. The CDR3 DNA sequence: TGTGCCAGCAGCTTTACAGGGATTAATTCACCCCTCCACTTT.

The V and J genes are TRBV4-2 and TRBJ2-7; 10 nucleotides line up with TRBD1. Germline loops: CDR1 LGHNA, CDR2 YNFKEQ. The CDR3 is 15 residues long. With 3 bases clipped from V and 5 bases from J, the junction kept 7 bases outside the gene matches. CDR3: CASSHNPTGGHEQYF. The CDR3 DNA reads as TGTGCCAGCAGCCATAACCCGACAGGGGGCCACGAGCAGTACTTC.

CDR3 sequence (DNA): TGTGCCAGCAGCTCCACTAGGGGAGGGTGGGATGAGCAGTTCTTC. The encoded protein is CASSSTRGGWDEQFF. The chain employs TRBV11-3 and TRBJ2-1; 7 bases are shared with TRBD2. This CDR3 spans 15 amino acids. Germline loops: CDR1 SGHNT, CDR2 YENEEA. V lost 4 bases, J lost 8 bases, and 11 bases stayed unmatched.

The CDR3 DNA reads as TGTGCCAGCAACGAGGGGGGAGGGTACTACAATGAGCAGTTCTTC. Translated: CASNEGGGYYNEQFF. V and J are TRBV11-1 and TRBJ2-1; weak D call: TRBD2 (7 bases). The CDR3 has 15 amino acids. Deletions cut 7 bases from V and 3 bases from J, with 16 bases between. Germline CDR1 and CDR2: SGHAT and FQDESV (reference sequence).

The gene calls are TRBV10-1 and TRBJ2-4; tentatively, D is TRBD2 (5 bases). Per germline, CDR1 WNHNN and CDR2 SYGVQD (reference sequence). The CDR3 is 21 residues long. Trimming removed 6 bases at V and 0 bases at J, with 30 bases between. This CDR3 reads CASRGRTSRGSTKGAKNIQYF. CDR3 DNA: TGCGCCAGCAGAGGACGGACCTCCCGGGGAAGTACGAAGGGAGCCAAAAACATTCAGTACTTC.

Written as DNA, the CDR3 is TGTGCCAGTGGACTAGCGGGAGTCCGAAATGAGCAGTTCTTC. Its translation is CASGLAGVRNEQFF. V gene TRBV19 combines with J gene TRBJ2-1; TRBD2 matches 13 bases. This CDR3 is built from 14 residues. CDR1 and CDR2 from the germline V gene are LNHDA and SQIVND (reference sequence). Germline trimming cut 8 bases from V and 7 bases from J; bases unmatched to any gene: 5.

This rearrangement joins TRBV7-3 to TRBJ1-1, with D uncertain. Germline CDR1 and CDR2: SGHTA and FQGTGA. This CDR3 is built from 14 residues. With 1 base removed from V and 5 bases from J, the gap between germline ends came to 11 bases. CDR3 DNA sequence: TGTGCCAGCAGCTTAAGTCCAGGAGGGACTGAAGCTTTCTTT. Protein: CASSLSPGGTEAFF.

This rearrangement joins TRBV5-3 to TRBJ2-1; no definite D call. TRBV5-3 falls under the ORF class, with uncertain function. With 4 bases removed from V and 8 bases from J, the gap between germline ends came to 10 bases. The CDR3 has 12 residues. The CDR3 sequence is CARSHYRDEQFF. CDR3 in DNA: TGTGCCAGAAGCCACTATCGGGATGAGCAGTTCTTC.

The chain couples TRBV23-1 to TRBJ2-2; possibly TRBD2 for D (5 bases). TRBV23-1 belongs to the ORF category, with a function that is uncertain. Trimming stripped 4 bases from V and 2 bases from J, with 14 bases between. The CDR3 is 16 residues long. The CDR3 loop reads CASSPPGNSNTGELFF. DNA of the CDR3: TGCGCCAGCAGTCCCCCGGGGAATTCTAACACCGGGGAGCTGTTTTTT.